Listed below are T cell receptor beta chains from one sample, sequenced in a study of identical twins. Each CDR3 protein gets one entry after TCRdb re-called the 5' RACE reads with MiXCR. The data show roughly 1,500,000 distinct CDR3 sequences, around a third seen once. Sequences were obtained from cord blood. Source of these receptors: a newborn girl in good health. Each CDR3 is given with its conserved first and last residue. Each record gives: J gene, D gene, V gene, clone size, CDR3 protein, CDR3 DNA. The D gene is left open where the match is weak. Clone sizes are given selectively: once, few, many, or a class where the clone is expanded.

>TRBJ2-5|-|TRBV7-8|-
CASSRRRLDVGETQYF
TGTGCCAGCAGCAGAAGACGGCTAGATGTCGGAGAGACCCAGTACTTC
>TRBJ2-5|TRBD2|TRBV18|-
CASSSLAGALQEAQYF
TGTGCCAGCTCATCCCTAGCGGGGGCCTTGCAAGAGGCCCAGTACTTC
>TRBJ2-2|TRBD2|TRBV3-1|once
CASSQVSWDYAGELFF
TGTGCCAGCAGCCAAGTGTCTTGGGACTATGCCGGGGAGCTGTTTTTT
>TRBJ2-3|TRBD1|TRBV12-3/TRBV12-4|-
CASNRDRGPDAQYF
TGTGCCAGCAATCGCGACAGGGGTCCAGATGCGCAGTATTTT
>TRBJ1-5|-|TRBV20-1|few
CSASTPGSNQPQHF
TGCAGTGCTAGTACTCCGGGGAGCAATCAGCCCCAGCATTTT
>TRBJ2-1|TRBD2|TRBV28|few
CASSLGLAGVAEQFF
TGTGCCAGCAGTTTAGGTCTAGCGGGAGTGGCTGAGCAGTTCTTC
>TRBJ2-5|TRBD2|TRBV12-3/TRBV12-4|-
CASSPLNSGGYQETQYF
TGTGCCAGCAGTCCGCTGAATAGCGGGGGGTACCAAGAGACCCAGTACTTC
>TRBJ2-7|TRBD2|TRBV2|-
CASSGRLAGIYNEQYF
TGTGCCAGCAGTGGTCGACTAGCGGGGATCTACAATGAGCAGTACTTC
>TRBJ2-2|TRBD2|TRBV20-1|-
CSARPSGRETGELFF
TGCAGTGCTAGGCCTAGCGGGAGAGAAACCGGGGAGCTGTTTTTT
>TRBJ2-7|-|TRBV5-5|few
CASSLVGKGCSYEQYF
TGTGCCAGCAGCTTGGTAGGGAAGGGCTGCTCCTACGAGCAGTACTTC
>TRBJ1-1|-|TRBV6-1|-
CASTRGGMNTEAFF
TGTGCCAGCACGCGGGGGGGGATGAACACTGAAGCTTTCTTT
>TRBJ2-7|TRBD2|TRBV20-1|-
CSAHLRASGSKNEQYF
TGCAGTGCTCACCTCCGGGCTAGCGGGAGTAAAAATGAGCAGTACTTC
>TRBJ1-4|TRBD1|TRBV7-2|-
CASSEMGQLNEKLFF
TGTGCCAGCAGCGAGATGGGACAGCTTAATGAAAAACTGTTTTTT
>TRBJ1-1|TRBD1|TRBV7-6|few
CASSLKQGTEAFF
TGTGCCAGCAGCTTAAAACAGGGGACTGAAGCTTTCTTT
>TRBJ2-3|-|TRBV7-9|-
CASSTGDGTDTQYF
TGTGCCAGCAGCACCGGTGATGGCACAGATACGCAGTATTTT
>TRBJ2-1|-|TRBV29-1|-
CSVKWGHNEQFF
TGCAGCGTCAAGTGGGGGCACAATGAGCAGTTCTTC
>TRBJ2-2|TRBD2|TRBV18|-
CASSTTELAFTGELFF
TGTGCCAGCTCAACCACGGAACTAGCGTTCACCGGGGAGCTGTTTTTT
>TRBJ1-2|-|TRBV5-6|-
CASSWGGGQDYSYTF
TGTGCCAGCAGCTGGGGGGGTGGCCAGGACTATAGCTACACCTTC
>TRBJ2-7|-|TRBV5-1|-
CASSPGTPTYEQYF
TGCGCCAGCAGCCCCGGGACACCGACCTACGAGCAGTACTTC
>TRBJ1-5|-|TRBV29-1|-
CSASGDNQPQHF
TGCAGCGCTTCCGGAGACAATCAGCCCCAGCATTTT
>TRBJ1-5|-|TRBV15|-
CATSRGEQRNQPQHF
TGTGCCACCAGCAGAGGGGAACAGCGAAATCAGCCCCAGCATTTT
>TRBJ2-7|-|TRBV29-1|-
CSAAGPPSYEQYF
TGCAGCGCCGCGGGACCACCGTCCTACGAGCAGTACTTC
>TRBJ1-3|-|TRBV5-1|-
CASSLEGYSGNTIYF
TGCGCCAGCAGCTTGGAAGGCTACTCTGGAAACACCATATATTTT
>TRBJ2-1|TRBD2|TRBV19|-
CASSIPGLAGLNEQFF
TGTGCCAGTAGTATACCCGGACTAGCGGGGCTCAATGAGCAGTTCTTC